The 7 T cell receptor beta chains in this list originate from one sample, sequenced in a study of blood T cell repertoires in COVID-19. Here immunoSEQ multiplex PCR was the method, and the copy in TCRdb shows in-frame clones only, minus some. The sample lists 200,000 or so clones; less than 90% were seen once. The sequenced sample was peripheral blood. The receptors stem from a man aged 65 to 79 with active or convalescent COVID-19.

This clone occurred once. The V call is TRBV15, the J call TRBJ2-7, with TRBD2 as a possible D gene (6 bases). Germline-derived CDR1 and CDR2 are LNHNV and YYDKDF (reference sequence). The ends were cut back, 0 bases at V and 7 bases at J, with 16 bases in the middle. There are 15 residues in the CDR3. The CDR3 nucleotides are TGTGCCACCAGCAGAGAGGGGGGAGGTAAGAGGGAGCAGTACTTC. It encodes CATSREGGGKREQYF.

This chain connects TRBV3-1 (or the pseudogene TRBV3-2) to TRBJ2-3; no clear D. Germline V gives CDR1 LGHDT, CDR2 YNNKEL (reference sequence). Trimming pared 0 bases from V and 3 bases from J, leaving 7 bases between. The CDR3 extends over 14 amino acids. The CDR3 nucleotides read TGTGCCAGCAGCCAAGATTCGGTAACAGATACGCAGTATTTT. It specifies CASSQDSVTDTQYF.

This clone was counted a single time. In nucleotides, the CDR3 is TGTGCCAGCTCACCATCGGGTCTCGCTAACTATGGCTACACCTTC. Translation: CASSPSGLANYGYTF. The chain employs TRBV18 and TRBJ1-2; D ambiguous. The CDR3 covers 15 residues. Trimming took 2 bases from V and 0 from J, leaving 10 bases between them. Germline CDR1 reads KGHSH; CDR2 reads LQKENI. The whole variable domain, remainder taken from reference TRBV18 and TRBJ1-2, is NAGVMQNPRHLVRRRGQEARLRCSPMKGHSHVYWYRQLPEEGLKFMVYLQKENIIDESGMPKERFSAEFPKEGPSILRIQQVVRGDSAAYFCASSPSGLANYGYTFGSGTRLTVV.

This chain connects TRBV7-9 to TRBJ1-6; 7 bases line up with TRBD1. The CDR3 length is 14 residues. The J segment lost 7 bases and the V segment lost 6 bases, leaving 6 bases of the junction unmatched. CDR1 and CDR2 (germline): SEHNR, FQNEAQ (reference sequence). The CDR3 DNA reads as TGTGCCAGCAGTTCCGGGACAGAAAATTCACCCCTCCACTTT. Translating gives CASSSGTENSPLHF. Together with reference TRBV7-9 and TRBJ1-6, the CDR3 gives the full variable domain: DTGVSQNPRHKITKRGQNVTFRCDPISEHNRLYWYRQTLGQGPEFLTYFQNEAQLEKSRLLSDRFSAERPKGSFSTLEIQRTEQGDSAMYLCASSSGTENSPLHFGNGTRLTVT.

This chain connects TRBV3-1 (or the pseudogene TRBV3-2) to TRBJ2-3; tentative D call: TRBD1 (5 bases). CDR3 length: 13 residues. V was clipped by 4 bases and J by 10 bases, with 15 bases between them. Germline V lookup: CDR1 LGHDT, CDR2 YNNKEL (reference sequence). CDR3 loop: CASSLEFGASQYF. The CDR3, as DNA: TGTGCCAGCAGCCTCGAATTTGGGGCCTCGCAGTATTTT.

The chain carries TRBV24-1 and TRBJ2-2; D is ambiguous. CDR3 length equals 13 residues. Per germline, CDR1 KGHDR and CDR2 SFDVKD. V was shortened by 1 base and J by 6 bases, with 5 bases between the two germline ends. The CDR3 protein is CATSDFLAGELFF. The CDR3 DNA is TGTGCCACCAGTGATTTCCTCGCCGGGGAGCTGTTTTTT.

V gene TRBV21-1 combines with J gene TRBJ2-7; no check of the table's D call, TRBD1, against the DNA was made. TRBV21-1 is labeled a pseudogene. CDR3 size: 14 residues. The CDR3 nucleotides read TGTGCCAGCAGCTTCCGGGACAGACACTACGAGCAGTACTTC. Translating gives CASSFRDRHYEQYF.